These 19 T cell receptor beta chains originate from one sample sequenced in a study of blood T cell repertoires in COVID-19. Assay used: immunoSEQ multiplex PCR; TCRdb lists only in-frame clones, some missing. The profile shows fewer than 110,000 clones, approximately 89% of them singletons. The sequenced material came from peripheral blood. The receptors stem from a man aged 45-60 years with active or convalescent COVID-19.

The chain uses TRBV30 and TRBJ2-2, with 7 nucleotides matching TRBD1. This CDR3 spans 13 amino acids. Germline V gene lookup returns CDR1 GTSNPN and CDR2 SVGIG (reference sequence). The junction had 4 bases not matched to a gene; V was cut back by 3 bases and J by 6 bases. The CDR3 loop is CAWSKGTAGELFF. As DNA, the CDR3 is TGTGCCTGGAGCAAAGGGACAGCCGGGGAGCTGTTTTTT.

The chain carries TRBV4-1 and TRBJ1-1; no clear D gene. The germline V gene encodes CDR1 MGHRA and CDR2 YSYEKL. This CDR3 spans 14 amino acids. The germline V and J ends were trimmed by 0 bases and 1 base, with 6 bases remaining between them. The CDR3 spells CASSQDQKNTEAFF. The CDR3 DNA follows: TGCGCCAGCAGCCAAGATCAAAAGAACACTGAAGCTTTCTTT.

The V gene is TRBV11-3, the J gene TRBJ2-3; tentatively, D is TRBD2 (5 bases). Germline V gives CDR1 SGHNT, CDR2 YENEEA. V was shortened by 1 base and J by 0 bases, with 5 bases between the two germline ends. The CDR3 loop spans 14 amino acids. CDR3 nucleotides: TGTGCCAGCAGCTTAGCGGGGAGCACAGATACGCAGTATTTT. This encodes CASSLAGSTDTQYF.

This clone appeared a single time. The chain combines TRBV18 with TRBJ2-5; D not resolved. The CDR3 extends over 13 amino acids. The germline V and J ends were trimmed by 3 bases and 1 base, with 6 bases remaining between them. Per germline, CDR1 KGHSH and CDR2 LQKENI. Written as DNA, the CDR3 is TGTGCCAGCTCACCCCCGGGCCAAGAGACCCAGTACTTC. It is translated as CASSPPGQETQYF.

V usage is TRBV28 and J usage is TRBJ1-2, with TRBD1 matching 9 bases. The CDR3 has 14 residues. Looked up from germline, CDR1 is MDHEN and CDR2 is SYDVKM. The junction had 8 bases not matched to a gene; V was cut back by 6 bases and J by 6 bases. CDR3 residues: CASRPPGTGNGYTF. CDR3 DNA sequence: TGTGCCAGCAGGCCACCCGGGACAGGGAATGGCTACACCTTC.

A few counts support this clone. The rearrangement uses TRBV19 and TRBJ1-6, with D uncertain. Trimming shortened V by 7 bases and J by 4 bases, and 11 bases separated the two germline ends. The CDR3 length is 14 residues. CDR1 is LNHDA, CDR2 SQIVND, per germline (reference sequence). The CDR3 sequence: CASISGSYNSPLHF. The CDR3 DNA reads TGTGCCAGTATTTCCGGGAGTTATAATTCACCCCTCCACTTT. The variable domain in full, completed from reference TRBV19 and TRBJ1-6, reads DGGITQSPKYLFRKEGQNVTLSCEQNLNHDAMYWYRQDPGQGLRLIYYSQIVNDFQKGDIAEGYSVSREKKESFPLTVTSAQKNPTAFYLCASISGSYNSPLHFGNGTRLTVT.

The chain combines TRBV6-2 or TRBV6-3 with TRBJ2-7, with TRBD1 identical over 10 bases. J lost 5 bases, V lost 3 bases, and 1 base had no gene match. Germline assignment: CDR1 MNHEY and CDR2 SVGEGT. This CDR3 comprises 13 residues. The CDR3: CASSYDRGHEQYF. In nucleotides, the CDR3 is TGTGCCAGCAGTTATGACAGGGGGCACGAGCAGTACTTC.

The CDR3 here is CASSRGQVPSEPQHF. The CDR3, as DNA: TGTGCCAGCAGCCGTGGACAGGTCCCCTCGGAGCCCCAGCATTTT. The chain recombines TRBV7-9 with TRBJ1-5, with 7 bases identical to TRBD1. Trimming took 5 bases from V and 8 from J; bases not matched to a gene: 12. The CDR3 runs 15 residues. Germline CDR1 and CDR2: SEHNR and FQNEAQ (reference sequence). Supplemented by reference TRBV7-9 and TRBJ1-5, the full variable domain reads DTGVSQNPRHKITKRGQNVTFRCDPISEHNRLYWYRQTLGQGPEFLTYFQNEAQLEKSRLLSDRFSAERPKGSFSTLEIQRTEQGDSAMYLCASSRGQVPSEPQHFGDGTRLSIL.

J is TRBJ1-1 and V is TRBV7-9; 11 bases fit TRBD1. Germline V gene lookup returns CDR1 SEHNR and CDR2 FQNEAQ (reference sequence). The V segment lost 5 bases and the J segment 3 bases; nucleotides outside the gene matches: 5. The CDR3 contains 15 residues. CDR3 in amino acids: CASSPRGQGDTEAFF. DNA of the CDR3: TGTGCCAGCAGCCCTCGGGGACAGGGGGACACTGAAGCTTTCTTT.

The chain recombines TRBV27 with TRBJ1-1; D is possibly TRBD1 (5 bases). The CDR3 covers 13 residues. V shed 4 bases and J shed 4 bases, with 10 bases lying between them. Germline V gives CDR1 MNHEY, CDR2 SMNVEV (reference sequence). Written as DNA, the CDR3 is TGTGCCAGCAGTTCGGGGGTTGGCACTGAAGCTTTCTTT. It encodes CASSSGVGTEAFF.

V is TRBV5-4 and J is TRBJ2-7; TRBD2 aligns across 14 bases. This CDR3 is 14 amino acids long. Per the germline V gene, CDR1 is SGHNT and CDR2 is YYREEE (reference sequence). The ends lost 4 bases at V and 7 bases at J; junction bases unmatched: 4. In nucleotides, the CDR3 is TGTGCCAGCAGCATGGGACTAGCGGGAGAAGAGCAGTACTTC. It codes for CASSMGLAGEEQYF.

In this sample, this clone turned up once. The chain employs TRBV5-4 and TRBJ1-6, with D possibly TRBD1 on 5 matching bases. Trimming stripped 2 bases from V and 6 bases from J, with 12 bases between. This CDR3 spans 15 amino acids. Germline CDR1 and CDR2: SGHNT and YYREEE (reference sequence). The CDR3, as DNA: TGTGCCAGCAGCTTAACCCACAGGAGTAATTCACCCCTCCACTTT. Its translation: CASSLTHRSNSPLHF.

V gene TRBV11-3 combines with J gene TRBJ2-3; 7 bases are a match to TRBD1. V trimming: 4 bases; J trimming: 3 bases; junction bases outside the gene matches: 4. The CDR3 is made up of 14 amino acids. Looked up from germline, CDR1 is SGHNT and CDR2 is YENEEA. The CDR3 reads CASSSTGNTDTQYF. The CDR3, as DNA: TGTGCCAGCAGCTCGACAGGGAATACAGATACGCAGTATTTT.

The rearrangement uses TRBV18 and TRBJ1-1; tentatively, D is TRBD1 (6 bases). Germline CDR1 KGHSH, CDR2 LQKENI. V was trimmed by 3 bases and J by 2 bases, leaving 10 bases between them. CDR3 length: 14 residues. This CDR3 is CASSPRQVNTEAFF. The DNA for the CDR3 is TGTGCCAGCTCACCTCGACAGGTCAACACTGAAGCTTTCTTT.

In the case of this clone: Distinct nucleotide sequences in the sample also encode this CDR3. The genes are TRBV3-1 (or the pseudogene TRBV3-2) and TRBJ2-3, with 9 bases lining up with TRBD1. The germline V gene encodes CDR1 LGHDT and CDR2 YNNKEL (reference sequence). This CDR3 comprises 13 residues. Germline trimming cut 4 bases from V and 4 bases from J; bases unmatched to any gene: 0. CDR3 region: CASSRQGADTQYF. The CDR3 DNA reads TGTGCCAGCAGCCGACAGGGGGCAGATACGCAGTATTTT.

This clone was detected only once. V usage is TRBV6-2 or TRBV6-3 and J usage is TRBJ2-5, with 9 bases fitting TRBD2. Germline V gene sequence: CDR1 MNHEY, CDR2 SVGEGT. V lost 0 bases and J lost 1; bases outside the gene matches: 12. The CDR3 extends over 19 amino acids. CDR3 sequence: CASSYSLGSAGGRQETQYF. As DNA, the CDR3 is TGTGCCAGCAGTTACTCGCTCGGCTCGGCGGGAGGGCGCCAAGAGACCCAGTACTTC.

The chain links TRBV30 to TRBJ1-1; tentative D call: TRBD1 (6 bases). The germline CDR1 and CDR2 sequences are GTSNPN and SVGIG (reference sequence). This CDR3 is 16 amino acids long. V dropped 0 bases and J dropped 7 bases, with 21 bases sitting between them. CDR3 region: CAWSVLSRQVGGEAFF. For the CDR3, the DNA is TGTGCCTGGAGTGTACTGAGCCGACAGGTCGGAGGTGAAGCTTTCTTT.

As for this clone: A junction boundary mismatches the germline segment, possibly from a read error. The rearrangement links TRBV28 to TRBJ2-5; the D gene is possibly TRBD2 (5 bases). The CDR3 sequence is 15 residues long. In germline, CDR1 is MDHEN, CDR2 SYDVKM. CDR3 sequence (DNA): TGTGCCAACAGTCTAGCCTTTAAGGGCTTTGGGACCCAGTACTTC. Translating gives CANSLAFKGFGTQYF. Variable domain in full (rest from reference TRBV28 and TRBJ2-5): DVKVTQSSRYLVKRTGEKVFLECVQDMDHENMFWYRQDPGLGLRLIYFSYDVKMKEKGDIPEGYSVSREKKERFSLILESASTNQTSMYLCANSLAFKGFGTQYFGPGTRLLVL.

This sequence joins TRBV5-1 and TRBJ1-1; D remains unclear. In germline, CDR1 is SGHRS, CDR2 YFSETQ. V was clipped by 0 bases and J by 0 bases, with 12 bases between them. The CDR3 has 16 amino acids. The CDR3 nucleotides are TGCGCCAGCAGCTTGGAGTCAGGAAGCATGAACACTGAAGCTTTCTTT. Protein: CASSLESGSMNTEAFF.